This TCR beta chain was retrieved from a study of beta chain features in type 1 diabetes (dated by TCRdb to the late 2010s). Broadly, across the study: No differences in mean age, gender distribution, total cell number or subset yield were found between patients and healthy donors. A total of roughly 100,000,000 sorted cells were examined across all samples, and the number of cells per subset was strongly correlated with RNA yield. In the study, recently diagnosed type 1 diabetes patients and matched healthy donors were compared on the TCRB repertoires of their sorted circulating CD4+ T cell subsets. Naive and central memory subsets were obtained from all 28 donors, but regulatory and stem cell-like memory subsets were isolated from only 8 patients and 8 healthy donors. Beyond this particular receptor, the publication reports: In all four CD4+ subsets, TCRB CDR3 length was moderately but significantly shorter in type 1 diabetes patients. Only small numbers of individuals were included in the HLA sub-analyses, which left unresolved whether HLA type had any influence on TCRB rearrangement. Because cDNA rather than genomic DNA was sequenced, highly expressing activated cells could have been over-represented, although no difference in activation and CD3 levels was found between groups. PCR may preferentially amplify shorter templates, but because patient and control samples were amplified and corrected together, any resulting skew would affect both groups equally. Naive, central memory and regulatory TCRB repertoires appeared to be more alike among patients than among healthy donors. At VDJ recombination sites, type 1 diabetes patients had fewer insertions and more deleted nucleotides, which implies abnormalities in thymic rearrangement.

The V and J ends are trimmed by 0 bases and 0 bases, leaving 6 bases between them. CDR1 and CDR2 were assigned from the germline V gene as LGHNA and YSLEER. There are 15 amino acids in the CDR3, from cysteine to phenylalanine inclusive. Kept here is only the CDR3 DNA, which spans 45 bases and is read in frame from base 1. This clone was detected only a few times. The antigen it recognizes is unknown. Base quality data are lacking; no much larger clone is found one base away. Each donor gave one peripheral blood draw, averaging about 120 mL, which was collected into heparinised tubes. A BD FACSAria II and a panel including CD45RO, CCR7, CD25, CD127, CD95 and CD27 were used to sort naive, central memory, regulatory and stem cell-like memory CD4+ T cells. Purity was above 98% for every sorted population. Right away, PBMCs were isolated by Lymphoprep density gradient centrifugation and were stained directly, with no culture step. So that batch effects would be minimized, each experiment stained and sorted samples in pairs, pairing one healthy donor with one patient.

The entire isolated RNA was reverse transcribed using the High Capacity cDNA Reverse Transcription Kit, and thus expressed TCRB transcripts were sequenced. Deep immunoSEQ sequencing was applied to naive, central memory and regulatory T cell samples, giving an average of roughly 3.5 million total reads per sample. Sorted cells were lysed in RLT buffer and RNA was extracted with DNase-treated RNeasy Micro or Mini kits, depending on cell number. Each cell subset was processed on its own to prevent cross-contamination, while patient and healthy donor samples were processed together. TCRB sequences were amplified from cDNA with the immunoSEQ multiplex PCR, producing 87-bp fragments spanning the CDR3 region. Sequencing of the amplicons was performed on the Illumina HiSeq platform. As for the original processing: Synthetic template baselines were used to correct PCR bias computationally, reads within Hamming distance 2 were collapsed together, and singletons that could not be merged were discarded. Reads were aligned against IMGT to assign V, D and J genes, CDR3 length and insertions or deletions at six rearrangement sites. Within each subset, clonotype counts were normalized to sorted cell number, and only after that were true diversity and Gini coefficients computed with the tcR R package. The overlap coefficient, calculated on TCRB nucleotide sequences, was used to measure repertoire sharing. As a proxy for the pre-selection repertoire, out-of-frame TCRB sequences from naive cells were analyzed. TCRdb mirrors the immuneACCESS table, restricted to in-frame sequences. Some clones are absent from its copies; in checked studies, under half trace to an unresolved V gene, and the reason for the others is unknown. V, J and clone size are taken as reported in that table, and D and trimming were inferred from the DNA itself. This sample lists hundreds of thousands of clones; about a sixth were detected once. The ten most abundant clones make up about 0.025% of the sample.

The sequence came from a woman aged 18 to 35 in good health. The rearranged chain carries TRBV4-3 and TRBJ2-1, with no confidently assigned D gene. The specimen was naive CD4+ T cells from blood. Per the publication, the cell subset or site label means: true naive CD4+ T cells. The DNA reads TGCGCCAGCAGCCAAGATTCTAGCTCCTACAATGAGCAGTTCTTC. Its product reads: CASSQDSSSYNEQFF.